This TCR beta chain was identified during a study of Ad26.COV2.S vaccination and SARS-CoV-2 variants. The treatment is: about 20 received Ad26.COV2.S at low or high dose, single or two shots; roughly five received placebo; per-sample allocation not given. At day 63 after the first vaccine or placebo injection, samples were drawn. The vaccine antigen was prefusion-stabilized Wuhan SARS-CoV-2 spike. The protocol was immunoSEQ multiplex PCR, while the TCRdb copy is restricted to in-frame clones and leaves out a portion. The data contain approximately 410,000 clones, approximately 88% of them singletons. The germline V and J ends were trimmed by 4 bases and 1 base, with 13 bases remaining between them. Germline V gives CDR1 SGHDN, CDR2 FVKESK. The CDR3 spans 15 residues.

The chain couples TRBV14 to TRBJ1-1, with D possibly being TRBD1 (5 bases). The sequences come from peripheral blood, collected in a trial of Ad26.COV2.S vaccine versus placebo. This clonotype was sampled from a person between 18 and 65 years old who received the Ad26.COV2.S COVID-19 vaccine or a placebo. CDR3 region: CASSPQRTPNTEAFF. CDR3 in DNA: TGTGCCAGCAGCCCTCAACGGACACCGAACACTGAAGCTTTCTTT.